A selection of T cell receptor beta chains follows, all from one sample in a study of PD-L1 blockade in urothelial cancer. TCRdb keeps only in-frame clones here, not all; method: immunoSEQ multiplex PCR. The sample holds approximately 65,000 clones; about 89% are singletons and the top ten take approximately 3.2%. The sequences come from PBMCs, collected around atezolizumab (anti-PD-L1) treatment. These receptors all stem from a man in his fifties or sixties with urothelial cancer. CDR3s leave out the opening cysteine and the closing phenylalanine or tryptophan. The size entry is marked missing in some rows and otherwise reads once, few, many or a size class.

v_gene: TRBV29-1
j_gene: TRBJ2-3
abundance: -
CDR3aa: SGLRRQGVRTDTQY

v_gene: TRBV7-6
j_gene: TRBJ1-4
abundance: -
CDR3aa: ASSLAGGVSNEKLF

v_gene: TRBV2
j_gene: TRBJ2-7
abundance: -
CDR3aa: ASSGTSIRGY

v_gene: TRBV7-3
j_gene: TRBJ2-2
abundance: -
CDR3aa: ASSSIRGNTGELF

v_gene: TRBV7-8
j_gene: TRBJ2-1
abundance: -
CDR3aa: ASILGAEQF

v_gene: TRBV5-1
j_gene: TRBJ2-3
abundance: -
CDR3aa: ASSRTGGGDTQY

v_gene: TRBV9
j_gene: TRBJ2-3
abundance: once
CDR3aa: ASSVGLITSTDTQY

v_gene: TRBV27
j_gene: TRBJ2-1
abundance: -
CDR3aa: ASTPPFSGRANEQF

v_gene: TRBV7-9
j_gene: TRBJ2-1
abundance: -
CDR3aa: AGNLPGGHEQF

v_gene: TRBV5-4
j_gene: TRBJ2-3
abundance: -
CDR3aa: ASSFRQSTDTQY

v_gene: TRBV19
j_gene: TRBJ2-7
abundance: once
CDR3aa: ASSMGRLYEQY

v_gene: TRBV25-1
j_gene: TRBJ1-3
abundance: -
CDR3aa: ASSGGTGHSGNTIY

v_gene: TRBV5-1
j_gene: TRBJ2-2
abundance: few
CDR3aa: ASSQNPQGTDTGELF

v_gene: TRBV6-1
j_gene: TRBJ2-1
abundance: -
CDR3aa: ASSDPGGAHNEQF

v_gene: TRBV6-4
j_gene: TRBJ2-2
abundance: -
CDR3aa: ASRLDSLTGELF

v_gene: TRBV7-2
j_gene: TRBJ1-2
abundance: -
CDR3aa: ASSLQQIHYGYT

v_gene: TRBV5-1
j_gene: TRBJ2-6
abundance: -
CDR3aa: ASSLGLAGAGANVLT

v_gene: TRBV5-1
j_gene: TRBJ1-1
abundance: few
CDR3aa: ASSSTGMPWDEAF

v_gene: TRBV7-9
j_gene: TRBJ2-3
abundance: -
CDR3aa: ASSPLRRTGGADTQY

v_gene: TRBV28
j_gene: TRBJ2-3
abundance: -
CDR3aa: ASSQPGQNTDTQY

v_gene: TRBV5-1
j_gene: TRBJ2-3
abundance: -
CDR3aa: ASSSGGSGGATDTQY

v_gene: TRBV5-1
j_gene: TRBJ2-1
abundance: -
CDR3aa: ASSPEQF

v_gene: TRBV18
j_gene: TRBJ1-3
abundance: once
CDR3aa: ASHPGQLSSGNTIY

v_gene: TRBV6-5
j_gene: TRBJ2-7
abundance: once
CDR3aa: ASSYSSLAGPYEQY

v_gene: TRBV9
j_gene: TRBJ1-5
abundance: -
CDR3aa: ASSASDQPQH

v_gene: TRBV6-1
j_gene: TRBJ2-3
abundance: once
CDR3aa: ASSLTGSTDTQY

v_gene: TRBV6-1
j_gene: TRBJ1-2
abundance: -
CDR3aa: ASSESPGASYGYT

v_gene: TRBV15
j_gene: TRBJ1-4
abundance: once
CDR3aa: ATSRGSGTPNEKLF

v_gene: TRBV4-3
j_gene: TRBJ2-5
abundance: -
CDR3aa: ASSQDRGVRETQY

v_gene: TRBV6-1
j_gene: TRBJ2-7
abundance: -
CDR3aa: ASSGTASYEQY

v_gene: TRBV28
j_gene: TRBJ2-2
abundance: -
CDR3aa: ASYMARSNTGELF